The rows below give T cell receptor beta chains drawn from one sample of a study of shared clonotypes between healthy human individuals. This table comes from immunoSEQ multiplex PCR, and its TCRdb copy is limited to in-frame clones, with some not included. Of over 2,000,000 clones in the sample, 90% to 95% were seen once. Sequences were obtained from naive CD8+ T cells from PBMCs. The receptors here all came from a man aged 18 to 29 in good health. Some clones in this sample may be carry-over from other donors' samples. CDR3s include the opening cysteine and the closing phenylalanine or tryptophan.

J: TRBJ2-5; V: TRBV4-3; CDR3: CASSQGAGGGRETQYF
J: TRBJ2-7; V: TRBV5-5; CDR3: CASSLADYEQYF
J: TRBJ1-2; V: TRBV4-3; CDR3: CASSQDGHRDYGYTF
J: TRBJ1-4; V: TRBV2; CDR3: CASLKRQTATNEKLFF
J: TRBJ2-7; V: TRBV27; CDR3: CASSPGGTLNYEQYF
J: TRBJ2-7; V: TRBV9; CDR3: CASSEGQAYEQYF
J: TRBJ2-5; V: TRBV6-6; CDR3: CASSHLGGEQETQYF
J: TRBJ1-1; V: TRBV19; CDR3: CASSRIRDRGTEAFF
J: TRBJ1-5; V: TRBV6-1; CDR3: CASRIQGGNQPQHF
J: TRBJ2-2; V: TRBV7-3; CDR3: CASSLTPGLAGSASGTGELFF
J: TRBJ2-3; V: TRBV7-9; CDR3: CASSSPIRVADTQYF
J: TRBJ2-7; V: TRBV9; CDR3: CASSAGSSPYEQYF
J: TRBJ2-3; V: TRBV7-9; CDR3: CASLQAGGLTDTQYF
J: TRBJ2-4; V: TRBV28; CDR3: CASSHGGLAEAKNIQYF
J: TRBJ1-1; V: TRBV19; CDR3: CASSPRTDKNTEAFF
J: TRBJ1-1; V: TRBV10-3; CDR3: CAISPGTEAFF
J: TRBJ2-1; V: TRBV28; CDR3: CASNVQGSITDEQFF
J: TRBJ2-2; V: TRBV5-1; CDR3: CASRPAGAGGELFF
J: TRBJ2-3; V: TRBV27; CDR3: CASSVGADTQYF
J: TRBJ2-7; V: TRBV11-2; CDR3: CASSLQGDEQYF
J: TRBJ2-1; V: TRBV5-1; CDR3: CASSLSGMNEQFF
J: TRBJ1-5; V: TRBV6-5; CDR3: CASSYSGPNQPQHF
J: TRBJ1-4; V: TRBV2; CDR3: CASSEDPSRKSNEKLFF
J: TRBJ2-1; V: TRBV9; CDR3: CASSVEGGSHYNEQFF
J: TRBJ2-1; V: TRBV5-8; CDR3: CASSLRTATHNEQFF
J: TRBJ2-4; V: TRBV30; CDR3: CAWRGWDIAKNIQYF
J: TRBJ1-5; V: TRBV19; CDR3: CASSPGGGTNQPQHF
J: TRBJ1-5; V: TRBV4-1; CDR3: CASSQEPLRSNQPQHF
J: TRBJ2-3; V: TRBV29-1; CDR3: CSVEVPAGVVADTQYF
J: TRBJ1-1; V: TRBV5-1; CDR3: CASSLYSTNTEAFF
J: TRBJ2-7; V: TRBV4-1; CDR3: CASSPIRTGAYEQYF
J: TRBJ2-7; V: TRBV4-1; CDR3: CASSPGMTLYEQYF
J: TRBJ2-7; V: TRBV4-3; CDR3: CASSQDWDEDRVGYEQYF
J: TRBJ2-5; V: TRBV19; CDR3: CASSIGGLETQYF
J: TRBJ2-7; V: TRBV9; CDR3: CASSVEASFPEQYF
J: TRBJ2-7; V: TRBV28; CDR3: CASSGLTGNFSYEQYF
J: TRBJ2-3; V: TRBV6-5; CDR3: CASSAQKGTDTQYF
J: TRBJ2-1; V: TRBV15; CDR3: CATSRDLRTGVTNEQFF
J: TRBJ2-2; V: TRBV9; CDR3: CASSVKQGLNTGELFF
J: TRBJ2-3; V: TRBV7-9; CDR3: CASSFGLGDTQYF
J: TRBJ1-1; V: TRBV5-1; CDR3: CASSRGRDTEAFF
J: TRBJ2-1; V: TRBV27; CDR3: CASSLFAGGSYNEQFF
J: TRBJ1-1; V: TRBV14; CDR3: CASSQDAGPEAFF
J: TRBJ1-1; V: TRBV28; CDR3: CASSWAWNTEAFF
J: TRBJ2-7; V: TRBV2; CDR3: CASSERLSYEQYF
J: TRBJ1-1; V: TRBV10-2; CDR3: CASSDRQGMNTEAFF
J: TRBJ1-4; V: TRBV15; CDR3: CATSRGVTGNEKLFF
J: TRBJ1-1; V: TRBV28; CDR3: CASHLATNTEAFF
J: TRBJ2-3; V: TRBV28; CDR3: CASSPRVAQTDTQYF
J: TRBJ1-1; V: TRBV12-5; CDR3: CASGPTGDHTEAFF
J: TRBJ2-5; V: TRBV27; CDR3: CASSPGPVGKTQYF
J: TRBJ2-3; V: TRBV7-3; CDR3: CASSGRVADTDTQYF
J: TRBJ2-1; V: TRBV6-5; CDR3: CASSYKGVNEFF
J: TRBJ2-6; V: TRBV27; CDR3: CASSLSAGSGANVLTF
J: TRBJ2-1; V: TRBV7-9; CDR3: CASSSPGTTYNEQFF
J: TRBJ1-5; V: TRBV4-1; CDR3: CASSLPRQGCYIWSQHF
J: TRBJ1-4; V: TRBV15; CDR3: CATSRGPGVLFF
J: TRBJ2-5; V: TRBV7-9; CDR3: CASSLRQGRQETQYF
J: TRBJ2-1; V: TRBV6-5; CDR3: CASSYEGSWEFF
J: TRBJ1-2; V: TRBV9; CDR3: CASSPGGGREGYTF